The clone carrying this T cell receptor beta chain was seen once. Its target is not known. This sample was included in a study of shared clonotypes between healthy human individuals. Regarding the study as a whole: When naive CD4 clonotypes were compared across several donors, approximately 5% were shared. Sorted-subset sequencing, rarefaction showed, was incomplete despite large depth.

Clones were sequenced by immunoSEQ multiplex PCR, and TCRdb holds only the in-frame ones, with some missing. The data show 2 million to 3 million clones, more than 85% seen once. Germline-derived CDR1 and CDR2 are MNHEY and SMNVEV (reference sequence). The V segment lost 8 bases and the J segment 6 bases; nucleotides outside the gene matches: 8. The length of the CDR3 is 14 residues. The gene calls are TRBV27 and TRBJ2-2; 8 nucleotides align to TRBD2. The origin of this receptor is a man younger than 35 in good health. Some clones in this sample may be carry-over from other donors' samples. Sequencing input: naive CD4+ T cells from PBMCs. Subset meaning: CD45RA+ positively selected. CDR3 in DNA: TGTGCCAGCGGGGCGGGGGGCGAATCCGGGGAGCTGTTTTTT. Amino acid sequence: CASGAGGESGELFF.